The sequence of this T cell receptor beta chain was determined in a study of T cell responses to AZD1222 COVID-19 vaccine. Points from the study as a whole: Only a handful of AZD1222 recipients, several in all, had baseline seropositivity.

V was clipped by 6 bases and J by 6 bases; unmatched bases: 12. The CDR3 spans 16 residues. Germline V lookup: CDR1 MDHEN, CDR2 SYDVKM. This table comes from immunoSEQ multiplex PCR, and its TCRdb copy is limited to in-frame clones, with some not included. Among more than 150,000 clones listed, around 89% were seen once. With respect to this clone: Its antigen remains unknown.

Specimen: peripheral blood, collected on day 0 of AZD1222 vaccination. The chain has TRBV28 and TRBJ2-1; 9 nucleotides match TRBD1. The receptor comes from an adult in good health. The CDR3 reads CASRNSGTGLRNEQFF. The CDR3 bases are TGTGCCAGCAGGAACTCCGGGACAGGGCTCCGCAATGAGCAGTTCTTC.